The clone carrying this T cell receptor beta chain was found a few times. Its antigen is currently unknown. The entry originates in a study of blood T cells in healthy people across ages. Study-wide context: When template switching was applied, about one barcoded beta molecule was captured per two T cells.

The CDR3 runs to 13 residues. Germline V gene lookup returns CDR1 MNHNY and CDR2 SVGAGI (reference sequence). Trimming pared 2 bases from V and 5 bases from J, leaving 9 bases between. Study-wide findings and caveats: In older individuals, TCR beta diversity per million T cells was lower, falling roughly linearly with age.

A J-beta primer mix and a sample-barcoded 5' primer were used in a second PCR of roughly 7 to 12 cycles. MiXCR was run by TCRdb on the 5' RACE reads, yielding one entry per CDR3 protein. The profile shows just over 800,000 distinct CDR3 sequences, around 68% of them singletons. The origin of this receptor is a man aged 25-45 years in good health. The sequencing input was blood. The V call is TRBV6-6, the J call TRBJ2-5; D perhaps matches TRBD2 (5 bases). The CDR3 spells CASSYAGQETQYF. For the CDR3, the DNA is TGTGCCAGCAGTTACGCGGGCCAGGAGACCCAGTACTTC.